This T cell receptor beta chain was retrieved from a study of T cell responses to AZD1222 COVID-19 vaccine. Study results and limitations: At baseline, seropositivity was found in only 5 to 7 AZD1222 recipients. The donor group comprised mostly white British people and more females; the analysis possibly underestimated clonal diversity. Increases in Spike-specific TCR breadth and depth were seen after two AZD1222 doses. Of spike-specific TCRs, nearly half reportedly target regions left unmutated in variants.

The germline CDR1 and CDR2 sequences are SGHTA and FQGNSA. This CDR3 contains 16 residues. Trimming at V came to 5 bases and at J to 0 bases, leaving 8 bases not matched to a gene. Libraries were prepared by immunoSEQ multiplex PCR; TCRdb keeps only in-frame clonotypes and omits some of them. The sample lists tens of thousands of clones; 80% were seen once. Note on this clone: The target antigen is unknown.

The sequence came from an adult who received the AZD1222 COVID-19 vaccine. V and J are TRBV7-2 and TRBJ2-3; 7 positions match TRBD1. The specimen comprised peripheral blood, sampled 28 days after the second AZD1222 dose. The CDR3 reads CASSPIGTASTDTQYF. DNA for the CDR3: TGTGCCAGCAGCCCCATTGGGACAGCCAGCACAGATACGCAGTATTTT. Using reference TRBV7-2 and TRBJ2-3 for the parts outside the CDR3, the full variable domain is GAGVSQSPSNKVTEKGKDVELRCDPISGHTALYWYRQSLGQGLEFLIYFQGNSAPDKSGLPSDRFSAERTGGSVSTLTIQRTQQEDSAVYLCASSPIGTASTDTQYFGPGTRLTVL.